Presented here are 26 T cell receptor beta chains from one specimen sequenced in a study of T cells in Graves' hyperthyroidism and ophthalmopathy. It was RNA transcripts that yielded the amplified TCR beta CDR3 regions. A first-round RT-PCR of the TCR CDR3 used the HTBI primer set. MiXCR, run by TCRdb on the multiplex PCR reads, gives a single entry per CDR3 protein. The sample includes about 520,000 distinct CDR3 sequences, around 22% of them seen just once. Sequences were obtained from blood. The receptors stem from a woman in her 30s with Graves' ophthalmopathy.

This clonotype was counted at least ten times. The rearrangement links TRBV9 to TRBJ1-2; TRBD1 might be the D (5 bases). The CDR3 runs 14 residues. From germline, CDR1 is SGDLS and CDR2 YYNGEE. Trimming removed 0 bases from V and 6 bases from J, with 12 bases in between. CDR3 sequence reads: CASSVVGGPNGYTF. In DNA, the CDR3 is TGTGCCAGCAGCGTAGTCGGGGGACCCAATGGCTACACCTTC.

This clonotype was counted ten times or more. The V gene is TRBV6-1, the J gene TRBJ1-3, with 8 bases identical to TRBD1. Unmatched junction bases numbered 5, after V lost 9 bases and J lost 1 base. This CDR3 spans 14 amino acids. Germline lookup yields CDR1 MNHNS and CDR2 SASEGT. The DNA of the CDR3 is TGTGCCAGTAAGACAGGGGATTCTGGAAACACCATATATTTT. This codes for CASKTGDSGNTIYF.

This clonotype was counted many times. This chain connects TRBV27 to TRBJ1-5, with 9 bases that match TRBD1. The CDR3 contains 15 residues. Germline V lookup: CDR1 MNHEY, CDR2 SMNVEV (reference sequence). J gave up 6 bases and V 7 bases, and 10 bases lay outside the gene matches. The CDR3 nucleotides read TGTGCCAGCAATCCGACAGGGGGGGAAGTTCAGCCCCAGCATTTT. This gives the protein CASNPTGGEVQPQHF.

This clonotype was recorded at least ten times. This rearrangement joins TRBV29-1 to TRBJ1-2, with TRBD1 matching over 7 bases. The CDR3 loop spans 12 amino acids. J lost 6 bases, V lost 6 bases, and 7 bases had no gene match. Germline V gene lookup returns CDR1 SQVTM and CDR2 ANQGSEA. The CDR3 loop reads CSVTGARDGYTF. DNA of the CDR3: TGCAGCGTCACAGGGGCTAGGGATGGCTACACCTTC. Full variable domain (remainder filled in from reference TRBV29-1 and TRBJ1-2): SAVISQKPSRDICQRGTSLTIQCQVDSQVTMMFWYRQQPGQSLTLIATANQGSEATYESGFVIDKFPISRPNLTFSTLTVSNMSPEDSSIYLCSVTGARDGYTFGSGTRLTVV.

The rearrangement links TRBV19 to TRBJ1-1; D is possibly TRBD1 (6 bases). Trimming took off 4 bases at V and 3 bases at J, with 12 bases between the two ends. In germline, CDR1 is LNHDA, CDR2 SQIVND (reference sequence). The CDR3 sequence is 14 residues long. The chain's CDR3 is CASSSGRQDTEAFF. Here the CDR3 DNA reads TGTGCCAGTAGTAGTGGCAGACAGGACACTGAAGCTTTCTTT.

This clonotype was seen repeatedly, ten times or more. V and J are TRBV29-1 and TRBJ1-1; 7 bases map to TRBD1. Germline CDR1 and CDR2: SQVTM and ANQGSEA. The trim removed 6 bases at V and 8 bases at J, leaving 9 bases unmatched. The CDR3 covers 12 residues. CDR3 amino acids: CSVDGGQQEAFF. DNA of the CDR3: TGCAGCGTCGATGGGGGACAGCAAGAAGCTTTCTTT.

This clonotype was detected many times. The chain recombines TRBV4-1 with TRBJ2-7, with TRBD2 identical over 10 bases. Germline CDR1 is MGHRA and CDR2 is YSYEKL. V shed 1 base and J 1 base; nucleotides not matched to a gene: 4. CDR3 length: 16 residues. The CDR3 sequence is CASSQVASGGSYEQYF. The CDR3 bases are TGCGCCAGCAGCCAAGTTGCTAGCGGGGGATCCTACGAGCAGTACTTC.

This clonotype was observed many times. The J gene is TRBJ2-2, the V gene TRBV2; possibly TRBD1 or TRBD2 for D (7 bases each). Trimming removed 7 bases from V and 3 bases from J, with 18 bases in between. The CDR3 length is 16 residues. Germline CDR1 and CDR2: SNHLY and FYNNEI. The CDR3 here is CASTPRGGRDTGELFF. CDR3 DNA: TGTGCCAGCACCCCCAGGGGGGGACGTGACACCGGGGAGCTGTTTTTT. The whole variable domain, filled in from reference TRBV2 and TRBJ2-2, reads EPEVTQTPSHQVTQMGQEVILRCVPISNHLYFYWYRQILGQKVEFLVSFYNNEISEKSEIFDDQFSVERPDGSNFTLKIRSTKLEDSAMYFCASTPRGGRDTGELFFGEGSRLTVL.

V is TRBV30 and J is TRBJ1-5; weak D call: TRBD1 (6 bases). This CDR3 is built from 17 residues. Germline CDR1 reads GTSNPN; CDR2 reads SVGIG (reference sequence). The V end was cut by 0 bases, the J end by 7 bases, with 22 bases between. The CDR3 reads CAWSVGREQGSEQPQHF. The CDR3 DNA follows: TGTGCCTGGAGTGTTGGCCGTGAACAGGGTTCAGAACAGCCCCAGCATTTT. The full variable domain, completed using reference TRBV30 and TRBJ1-5, is SQTIHQWPATLVQPVGSPLSLECTVEGTSNPNLYWYRQAAGRGLQLLFYSVGIGQISSEVPQNLSASRPQDRQFILSSKKLLLSDSGFYLCAWSVGREQGSEQPQHFGDGTRLSIL.

The table lists this clonotype with many counts. The CDR3 loop reads CASSLGSSARDYGYTF. The CDR3 DNA reads as TGTGCCAGCAGCTTGGGTTCTAGCGCCAGAGACTATGGCTACACCTTC. The gene calls are TRBV5-6 and TRBJ1-2; D remains ambiguous. Germline lookup yields CDR1 SGHDT and CDR2 YYEEEE. The CDR3 is made up of 16 amino acids. The germline V and J ends were trimmed by 0 bases and 3 bases, with 15 bases remaining between them.

This clonotype has a count of ten or more. V and J are TRBV5-1 and TRBJ2-2; 9 nucleotides align to TRBD2. Germline-derived CDR1 and CDR2 are SGHRS and YFSETQ. Germline trimming cut 5 bases from V and 3 bases from J; bases unmatched to any gene: 5. CDR3 length: 15 amino acids. CDR3 sequence: CASRSRTSDTGELFF. The CDR3 bases are TGCGCCAGCAGGTCCCGGACTAGCGACACCGGGGAGCTGTTTTTT. Supplemented by reference TRBV5-1 and TRBJ2-2, the full variable domain reads KAGVTQTPRYLIKTRGQQVTLSCSPISGHRSVSWYQQTPGQGLQFLFEYFSETQRNKGNFPGRFSGRQFSNSRSEMNVSTLELGDSALYLCASRSRTSDTGELFFGEGSRLTVL.

This clonotype was picked up many times. The chain employs TRBV24-1 and TRBJ2-7; TRBD1 agrees at 10 bases. Germline CDR1 KGHDR, CDR2 SFDVKD. Trimming removed 5 bases from V and 4 bases from J; junction bases left unmatched: 4. This CDR3 comprises 14 residues. CDR3 sequence (DNA): TGTGCCACCAGTGCTAAGGACAGGGGGTACGAGCAGTACTTC. Its translation is CATSAKDRGYEQYF.

In this sample, this clonotype turned up many times. The chain links TRBV20-1 to TRBJ1-5; weak D call: TRBD1 (5 bases). Germline V gene lookup returns CDR1 DFQATT and CDR2 SNEGSKA (reference sequence). Trimming removed 6 bases from V and 2 bases from J, with 20 bases in between. This CDR3 comprises 16 residues. This CDR3 reads CSAGVWQGVGNQPQHF. CDR3 DNA sequence: TGCAGTGCAGGGGTATGGCAGGGTGTAGGCAATCAGCCCCAGCATTTT.

This clonotype was found once. The chain has TRBV6-2 or TRBV6-3 and TRBJ1-1; no clear D gene. CDR3 length equals 11 residues. V lost 10 bases and J 0 bases, leaving 6 bases between the germline ends. CDR1 is MNHEY, CDR2 SVGEGT, per germline. The CDR3 loop is CATDLNTEAFF. The CDR3, as DNA: TGTGCCACCGATTTGAACACTGAAGCTTTCTTT.

This clonotype was found once. A much larger clone is a single base away; this may be a read error. The chain recombines TRBV3-1 with TRBJ1-5, with D unclear. V was trimmed by 6 bases and J by 3 bases, leaving 21 bases between them. This CDR3 comprises 17 residues. Germline V gives CDR1 LGHDT, CDR2 YNNKEL (reference sequence). CDR3 in amino acids: CASSLLSSGYFNQPQHF. CDR3 bases: TGTGCCAGCAGTCTGCTCTCCTCTGGCTACTTCAATCAGCCCCAGCATTTT.

This clonotype appeared many times. This sequence joins TRBV6-5 and TRBJ1-1; tentatively, D is TRBD1 (5 bases). In germline, CDR1 is MNHEY, CDR2 SVGAGI. The CDR3 contains 12 residues. V was pared by 5 bases and J by 7 bases, with 11 bases between. Here the CDR3 DNA reads TGTGCCAGCAGTCAGGAGGGGCTTGAAGCTTTCTTT. It yields the protein CASSQEGLEAFF.

The chain is built from TRBV20-1 and TRBJ1-1; D is uncertain. Trimming shortened V by 5 bases and J by 1 base, and 8 bases separated the two germline ends. Germline-derived CDR1 and CDR2 are DFQATT and SNEGSKA (reference sequence). This CDR3 region has 12 residues. The CDR3 sequence is CSAWMENTEAFF. DNA for the CDR3: TGCAGTGCTTGGATGGAGAACACTGAAGCTTTCTTT.

At least ten counts were recorded for this clonotype. The chain combines TRBV10-3 with TRBJ2-7, with D possibly being TRBD1 (6 bases). Trimming cost V 3 bases and J 2 bases, with 8 bases left between them. The CDR3 extends over 13 amino acids. CDR1 is ENHRY, CDR2 SYGVKD, per germline. The chain's CDR3 is CAISDRGTYEQYF. CDR3 nucleotide sequence: TGTGCCATCAGTGACAGGGGTACCTACGAGCAGTACTTC.

This clonotype showed up many times. This chain connects TRBV5-1 to TRBJ1-5, with a weak D call TRBD1 (5 bases). Germline V CDR1 and CDR2: SGHRS, YFSETQ. V lost 1 base and J 6 bases, leaving 11 bases between the germline ends. The CDR3 consists of 14 residues. The CDR3 spells CASSLNGGVQPQHF. For the CDR3, the DNA is TGCGCCAGCAGCTTGAACGGGGGAGTTCAGCCCCAGCATTTT.

This clonotype was counted at least ten times. The rearrangement links TRBV20-1 to TRBJ2-5; TRBD1 agrees at 8 bases. This CDR3 comprises 13 residues. Trimming at V came to 1 base and at J to 4 bases, leaving 2 bases not matched to a gene. The germline CDR1 and CDR2 sequences are DFQATT and SNEGSKA (reference sequence). The CDR3 spells CSARGQGTETQYF. Here the CDR3 DNA reads TGCAGTGCTAGAGGACAGGGGACAGAGACCCAGTACTTC.

The rearrangement links TRBV4-3 to TRBJ1-2; possible D gene TRBD1, 5 bases. Germline loops: CDR1 LGHNA, CDR2 YSLEER. V was shortened by 0 bases and J by 5 bases, with 10 bases between the two germline ends. There are 14 residues in the CDR3. The chain's CDR3 is CASSQDPGPYGYTF. The DNA for the CDR3 is TGCGCCAGCAGCCAAGATCCAGGGCCTTATGGCTACACCTTC.

The CDR3 region has the DNA TGCAGTGCTAGAGAGACTAGCGGGAGGTCGAACACCGGGGAGCTGTTTTTT. The encoded protein is CSARETSGRSNTGELFF. The V call is TRBV20-1, the J call TRBJ2-2; 13 bases are shared with TRBD2. Germline V gene lookup returns CDR1 DFQATT and CDR2 SNEGSKA (reference sequence). The CDR3 contains 17 residues. V shed 0 bases, J shed 0 bases, and the junction held 1 base outside the gene matches.

There are many counts of this clonotype. The rearrangement uses TRBV6-7 and TRBJ1-5, with 7 bases fitting TRBD1. TRBV6-7 counts as an open reading frame of uncertain function. The J segment lost 0 bases and the V segment lost 4 bases, leaving 12 bases of the junction unmatched. The CDR3 contains 18 residues. The CDR3 loop reads CASSSPHGQAYSNQPQHF. DNA of the CDR3: TGTGCCAGCAGTTCCCCCCATGGACAGGCATATAGCAATCAGCCCCAGCATTTT.

This chain links TRBV25-1 with TRBJ1-5; the match to TRBD1 covers 7 bases. Trimming cost V 5 bases and J 5 bases; bases outside gene matches: 6. CDR3 size: 14 residues. CDR1 and CDR2 (germline): MGHDK, SYGVNS. The CDR3 DNA is TGTGCCAGCAGTTCTCGACAGGGTGATCAGCCCCAGCATTTT. Translation: CASSSRQGDQPQHF.

This clonotype has at least ten counts. The chain joins TRBV20-1 to TRBJ2-5, with a possible D match to TRBD2 (5 bases). With 5 bases removed from V and 2 bases from J, the gap between germline ends came to 12 bases. The CDR3 runs to 13 residues. Germline V gene data show CDR1 as DFQATT and CDR2 as SNEGSKA (reference sequence). This CDR3 is CSAGLVEQETQYF. In DNA form, the CDR3 reads TGCAGTGCTGGACTGGTGGAGCAAGAGACCCAGTACTTC.

The table lists this clonotype with many counts. The gene calls are TRBV20-1 and TRBJ1-1; no reliable D call. V was shortened by 1 base and J by 0 bases, with 18 bases between the two germline ends. The CDR3 has 17 residues. Germline assignment: CDR1 DFQATT and CDR2 SNEGSKA (reference sequence). The CDR3 spells CSARGWQASPLNTEAFF. The CDR3 DNA reads as TGCAGTGCTAGAGGCTGGCAGGCAAGCCCTCTGAACACTGAAGCTTTCTTT.